The 28 T cell receptor beta chains below all came from one sample that was sequenced in a study of T cells in Graves' hyperthyroidism and ophthalmopathy. From RNA transcripts, TCR beta CDR3 regions were amplified. The HTBI primer set served for first-round RT-PCR of the TCR CDR3. One entry per CDR3 protein results from TCRdb running MiXCR on the multiplex PCR reads. The table includes around 800,000 distinct CDR3 sequences, approximately 40% detected once. Material for sequencing was blood. All receptors derive from a man aged 18 to 30 with Graves' hyperthyroidism.

The chain combines TRBV10-3 with TRBJ2-7; D is ambiguous. Near its end, the DNA agrees better with TRBJ2-5, so the J call may be wrong. This CDR3 comprises 13 residues. Germline CDR1 is ENHRY and CDR2 is SYGVKD. CDR3 sequence: CAISYRMTETQYF. The CDR3 nucleotides are TGTGCCATCAGCTATAGGATGACGGAGACCCAGTACTTC.

This CDR3 is CASSLDPGSLYEQYF. In DNA, the CDR3 is TGTGCCAGCAGCTTGGATCCGGGGAGCCTCTACGAGCAGTACTTC. The chain is built from TRBV5-4 and TRBJ2-7, with D tentatively TRBD2 (5 bases). The CDR3 sequence is 15 residues long. Germline loops: CDR1 SGHNT, CDR2 YYREEE (reference sequence). V was trimmed by 0 bases and J by 3 bases, leaving 13 bases between them.

There are many counts of this clonotype. This rearrangement joins TRBV29-1 to TRBJ1-1; D is possibly TRBD1 (6 bases). V lost 0 bases to trimming and J lost 6 bases, with 17 bases between them. This CDR3 spans 15 amino acids. Germline V gene sequence: CDR1 SQVTM, CDR2 ANQGSEA. The CDR3 bases are TGCAGCGTTGAAGATCCTGGACAGCCTGGGGCTGAAGCTTTCTTT. Its protein is CSVEDPGQPGAEAFF.

Points on this clonotype: It may be a read error: a sequence one base away is much more abundant. CDR3: CASSQKTGTMNTEAFF. As DNA, the CDR3 is TGCGCCAGCAGCCAGAAGACAGGGACCATGAACACTGAAGCTTTCTTT. The chain joins TRBV5-1 to TRBJ1-1; 7 positions match TRBD1. This CDR3 spans 16 amino acids. Germline-derived CDR1 and CDR2 are SGHRS and YFSETQ. V trimming: 4 bases; J trimming: 0 bases; junction bases outside the gene matches: 9.

V and J are TRBV2 and TRBJ1-6, with D perhaps matching TRBD1 (6 bases). Germline loops: CDR1 SNHLY, CDR2 FYNNEI. The CDR3 spans 15 residues. Trimming removed 4 bases from V and 5 bases from J, with 12 bases in between. This CDR3 is CASSVGAGDNSPLHF. CDR3 sequence (DNA): TGTGCCAGCAGTGTTGGGGCAGGGGATAATTCACCCCTCCACTTT.

The chain is built from TRBV12-3 or TRBV12-4 and TRBJ1-4; the D is unclear. The ends were cut back, 6 bases at V and 0 bases at J, with 11 bases in the middle. This CDR3 comprises 15 residues. CDR3 in amino acids: CASSSRRPTNEKLFF. CDR3 in DNA: TGTGCCAGCAGCTCCCGACGGCCAACTAATGAAAAACTGTTTTTT.

The chain couples TRBV13 to TRBJ2-2; unclear D gene. The V end was cut by 2 bases, the J end by 9 bases, with 10 bases between. CDR3 length: 13 amino acids. Germline CDR1 PRHDT, CDR2 FYEKMQ (reference sequence). CDR3 protein: CASSLPRTRELFF. In DNA, the CDR3 is TGTGCCAGCAGCTTACCGAGGACCAGGGAGCTGTTTTTT. The full variable domain, in which reference TRBV13 and TRBJ2-2 provide the parts outside the CDR3, is AAGVIQSPRHLIKEKRETATLKCYPIPRHDTVYWYQQGPGQDPQFLISFYEKMQSDKGSIPDRFSAQQFSDYHSELNMSSLELGDSALYFCASSLPRTRELFFGEGSRLTVL.

This clonotype was seen many times. V usage is TRBV2 and J usage is TRBJ1-5; no clear D. Deletions cut 0 bases from V and 5 bases from J, with 11 bases between. Germline V gene lookup returns CDR1 SNHLY and CDR2 FYNNEI. The CDR3 length is 15 residues. CDR3 sequence reads: CASSEANTGYQPQHF. For the CDR3, the DNA is TGTGCCAGCAGTGAAGCCAACACCGGCTATCAGCCCCAGCATTTT.

This clonotype has a handful of counts. The chain recombines TRBV29-1 with TRBJ1-2, with TRBD1 matching over 10 bases. The CDR3 sequence is 12 residues long. The ends lost 6 bases at V and 7 bases at J; junction bases unmatched: 5. In germline, CDR1 is SQVTM, CDR2 ANQGSEA. In DNA form, the CDR3 reads TGCAGCGTCGCGGGACAGGGGAGTGGCTACACCTTC. Translation: CSVAGQGSGYTF.

This clonotype has a handful of counts. The V gene is TRBV20-1, the J gene TRBJ2-2, with D unclear. From germline, CDR1 is DFQATT and CDR2 SNEGSKA (reference sequence). Trimming shortened V by 3 bases and J by 3 bases, and 11 bases separated the two germline ends. The CDR3 has 14 amino acids. The CDR3 spells CSARYQGDTGELFF. The DNA for the CDR3 is TGCAGTGCTAGGTATCAAGGCGACACCGGGGAGCTGTTTTTT.

The chain uses TRBV5-1 and TRBJ2-3, with 7 bases fitting TRBD2. Germline CDR1 SGHRS, CDR2 YFSETQ. With 0 bases clipped from V and 5 bases from J, the junction kept 0 bases outside the gene matches. The CDR3 has 13 residues. The CDR3: CASSLERGDTQYF. CDR3 sequence (DNA): TGCGCCAGCAGCTTGGAGCGGGGAGATACGCAGTATTTT. The whole variable domain, remainder taken from reference TRBV5-1 and TRBJ2-3, is KAGVTQTPRYLIKTRGQQVTLSCSPISGHRSVSWYQQTPGQGLQFLFEYFSETQRNKGNFPGRFSGRQFSNSRSEMNVSTLELGDSALYLCASSLERGDTQYFGPGTRLTVL.

The chain has TRBV7-2 and TRBJ2-5; TRBD2 might be the D (7 bases). The germline CDR1 and CDR2 sequences are SGHTA and FQGNSA. CDR3 length: 16 residues. V lost 1 base and J 5 bases, leaving 17 bases between the germline ends. DNA of the CDR3: TGTGCCAGCAGCTTAGGGTCGGGGGGCACGATGGAGACCCAGTACTTC. This codes for CASSLGSGGTMETQYF.

About this clonotype: Being one base from a much bigger clone, this may be a read error. This chain links TRBV13 with TRBJ1-6, with no clear D. Germline loops: CDR1 PRHDT, CDR2 FYEKMQ (reference sequence). The CDR3 contains 11 residues. V was shortened by 5 bases and J by 13 bases, with 9 bases between the two germline ends. The CDR3 region has the DNA TGTGCCAGCAGCCCCCCCCGTCCCCTCCACTTT. Its translation: CASSPPRPLHF.

About this clonotype: A clone one base away is much larger, so this may be a read error. This rearrangement joins TRBV5-8 to TRBJ1-5; TRBD1 might be the D (5 bases). The CDR3 contains 14 residues. Germline V CDR1 and CDR2: SGHTS, YDEGEE. Trimming cost V 0 bases and J 7 bases, with 11 bases left between them. CDR3 nucleotides: TGTGCCAGCAGCTTGGGGGCAGGGAGGCAGCCCCAGCATTTT. Translating it yields CASSLGAGRQPQHF.

This clonotype occurred many times. J is TRBJ2-6 and V is TRBV2; unclear D gene. The CDR3 loop spans 13 amino acids. V gave up 11 bases and J gave up 1 base, with 9 bases separating them. Per germline, CDR1 SNHLY and CDR2 FYNNEI. CDR3 bases: TGTGCCGGAGACCGGTCTGGGGCCAACGTCCTGACTTTC. Translation: CAGDRSGANVLTF.

This clonotype was seen a handful of times. The chain is built from TRBV7-2 and TRBJ1-4; no clear D gene. V dropped 3 bases and J dropped 3 bases, with 8 bases sitting between them. The CDR3 totals 14 residues. Germline CDR1 SGHTA, CDR2 FQGNSA. CDR3 in DNA: TGTGCCAGCAGCTTGAGGGCAGCTAATGAAAAACTGTTTTTT. Residues: CASSLRAANEKLFF.

In its sample, this clonotype was seen many times. The gene calls are TRBV5-1 and TRBJ2-7, with a tentative D call TRBD1 (5 bases). This CDR3 region has 13 residues. The germline CDR1 and CDR2 sequences are SGHRS and YFSETQ. Trimming left V 0 bases short and J 3 bases short, with 7 bases between. CDR3 bases: TGCGCCAGCAGCTTGGGACAGAACTACGAGCAGTACTTC. The encoded protein is CASSLGQNYEQYF.

The chain joins TRBV7-9 to TRBJ2-5; D gene unclear. The V gene lost 5 bases and the J gene lost 2 bases, with 15 bases spanning the gap. Germline values: CDR1 SEHNR, CDR2 FQNEAQ (reference sequence). The CDR3 totals 15 residues. CDR3 amino acids: CASSPNGYYQETQYF. The DNA of the CDR3 is TGTGCCAGCAGCCCTAATGGTTACTATCAAGAGACCCAGTACTTC.

This sequence joins TRBV2 and TRBJ2-5; TRBD2 matches 8 bases. The CDR3 has 16 amino acids. J gave up 5 bases and V 5 bases, and 13 bases lay outside the gene matches. The V gene's germline CDR1 is SNHLY and CDR2 FYNNEI. In nucleotides, the CDR3 is TGTGCCAGCAGTTACGCGGGGGGAGCAGGGGCCGAGACCCAGTACTTC. Encoded protein: CASSYAGGAGAETQYF.

The CDR3: CASRSPSSGSAGELFF. Here the CDR3 DNA reads TGCGCCAGCAGAAGTCCATCTAGCGGGAGTGCCGGGGAGCTGTTTTTT. The rearrangement uses TRBV10-2 and TRBJ2-2; 10 nucleotides agree with TRBD2. This CDR3 has 16 amino acids. Germline CDR1 reads WSHSY; CDR2 reads SAAADI. V dropped 6 bases and J dropped 6; count of bases not matched to a gene: 10.

This clonotype was seen ten or more times. An end of the junction does not agree with germline; a read error may underlie this. The chain couples TRBV20-1 to TRBJ1-1; D uncertain. CDR3 size: 11 residues. CDR1 and CDR2 from the germline V gene are DFQATT and SNEGSKA (reference sequence). The CDR3 DNA sequence: TGCAGTGCCAGAGATGAGGGTGAAGCTTTCTTT. Amino acids: CSARDEGEAFF.

This clonotype was seen a handful of times. The CDR3 nucleotides are TGCAGTGCTAGAGTAGGCGGGGGGGCCGGAGAGACCCAGTACTTC. Residues: CSARVGGGAGETQYF. The chain links TRBV20-1 to TRBJ2-5, with 9 bases matching TRBD2. The CDR3 loop spans 15 amino acids. The trim removed 1 base at V and 4 bases at J, leaving 7 bases unmatched. Germline V gives CDR1 DFQATT, CDR2 SNEGSKA (reference sequence).

The J gene is TRBJ2-7, the V gene TRBV7-9, with D perhaps TRBD2 (5 bases). The length of the CDR3 is 14 residues. The V end was cut by 9 bases, the J end by 2 bases, with 17 bases between. Germline-derived CDR1 and CDR2 are SEHNR and FQNEAQ (reference sequence). The CDR3 loop is CARWVLGRTYEQYF. CDR3 nucleotides: TGTGCCAGATGGGTTCTTGGGAGAACCTACGAGCAGTACTTC.

This clonotype was recorded at least ten times. The rearrangement joins TRBV29-1 to TRBJ2-2; D ambiguous. V was cut by 4 bases and J by 2 bases, with 11 bases left in between. The germline V gene encodes CDR1 SQVTM and CDR2 ANQGSEA. The length of the CDR3 is 14 residues. The CDR3 spells CSVAGQTNTGELFF. CDR3 DNA: TGCAGCGTTGCCGGGCAGACTAACACCGGGGAGCTGTTTTTT.

This chain joins TRBV11-2 and TRBJ2-6, with D unresolved. CDR3 size: 17 residues. Germline CDR1 reads SGHAT; CDR2 reads FQNNGV. Trimming took off 8 bases at V and 0 bases at J, with 17 bases between the two ends. Here the CDR3 DNA reads TGTGCCAGCGCCTCCTTCCGCGGCGGCTCTGGGGCCAACGTCCTGACTTTC. Translated: CASASFRGGSGANVLTF.

The CDR3 reads CASSLARANQPQHF. The DNA of the CDR3 is TGTGCCAGCAGCTTAGCGCGGGCAAACCAGCCCCAGCATTTT. V gene TRBV7-8 combines with J gene TRBJ1-5; no clear D. CDR1 and CDR2 from the germline V gene are SGHVS and FQNEAQ. The CDR3 length is 14 residues. V was cut by 0 bases and J by 7 bases, with 10 bases left in between.

This rearrangement joins TRBV10-3 to TRBJ1-5, with TRBD1 as a possible D gene (5 bases). The CDR3 covers 16 residues. The V gene's germline CDR1 is ENHRY and CDR2 SYGVKD. Trimming removed 10 bases at V and 1 base at J, with 20 bases between. The CDR3 DNA reads as TGTGCCACCCGAGGGGTTGTACGACTAAGCAATCAGCCCCAGCATTTT. Translating gives CATRGVVRLSNQPQHF.

This chain links TRBV2 with TRBJ1-2, with TRBD1 matching 8 bases. There are 15 residues in the CDR3. The V gene end was trimmed by 1 base and the J gene end by 7 bases; junction bases not matched to a gene: 8. The germline gives CDR1 SNHLY, CDR2 FYNNEI. The CDR3 reads CASSEGVAGGCGYTF. CDR3 DNA sequence: TGTGCCAGCAGTGAAGGTGTGGCAGGGGGCTGTGGCTACACCTTC.